The sequence of this TCR beta chain was determined in a study of cytomegalovirus exposure and HLA in healthy donors. The CDR3 extends over 15 amino acids. From germline, CDR1 is SNHLY and CDR2 FYNNEI. V shed 7 bases and J 3 bases; nucleotides not matched to a gene: 9. It was with 60 Vbeta and 13 Jbeta primers that the PCR ran. Per the study methods: A later analysis tallied tens of millions of unique TCR beta chains, 10 million to 12 million of them shared. TCRdb's table, derived via immunoSEQ multiplex PCR, lists solely in-frame clones and lacks some. V, J and clone size were drawn from that table, and D and trimming were deduced from the DNA. The sample shows some 120,000 clones, roughly 69% of them seen only once. Whole-study results and caveats: The productive fraction for most TCR beta V segments was about 87% or about 30% in an earlier analysis. Evidence from a later analysis indicated that most CMV-associated TCR beta chains looked HLA-restricted. Many donors shared some public TCRs, even though most TCR sequences were rare.

Comments on this clone: The target antigen is unknown.

This receptor was obtained from a woman aged 40 to 49 in good health and CMV-seropositive. The sample comprised PBMCs. This chain connects TRBV2 to TRBJ1-3; the match to TRBD1 covers 7 bases. CDR3 coding DNA: TGTGCCAGCACCGCTCTGCGGGACAGTGGAAACACCATATATTTT. This encodes CASTALRDSGNTIYF.